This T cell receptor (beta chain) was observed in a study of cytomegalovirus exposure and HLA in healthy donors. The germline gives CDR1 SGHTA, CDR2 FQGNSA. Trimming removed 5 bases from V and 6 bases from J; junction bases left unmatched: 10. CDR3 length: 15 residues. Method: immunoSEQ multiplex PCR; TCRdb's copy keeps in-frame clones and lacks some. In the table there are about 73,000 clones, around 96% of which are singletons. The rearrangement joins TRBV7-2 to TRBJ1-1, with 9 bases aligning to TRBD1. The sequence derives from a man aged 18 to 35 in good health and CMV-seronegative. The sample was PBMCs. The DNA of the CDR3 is TGTGCCAGCAGCCTGGGGACAGGGATTTACTCTGAAGCTTTCTTT. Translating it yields CASSLGTGIYSEAFF. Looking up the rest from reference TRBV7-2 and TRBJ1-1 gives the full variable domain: GAGVSQSPSNKVTEKGKDVELRCDPISGHTALYWYRQSLGQGLEFLIYFQGNSAPDKSGLPSDRFSAERTGGSVSTLTIQRTQQEDSAVYLCASSLGTGIYSEAFFGQGTRLTVV.